The 11 T cell receptor beta chains presented below share a single source sample, sequenced in a study of blood T cell repertoires in COVID-19. Repertoires were generated with immunoSEQ multiplex PCR, while TCRdb's copy carries only in-frame clones and drops some. The repertoire holds roughly 180,000 clones, with 76% as singletons. Sequences were obtained from peripheral blood. All receptors derive from a woman aged 45 to 65 with active or convalescent COVID-19.

The chain couples TRBV21-1 to TRBJ1-5; the table gives TRBD1 as D, unverified against the DNA. TRBV21-1 is tagged as a pseudogene. The length of the CDR3 is 18 residues. The CDR3 DNA is TGTGCCAGCAGCATTGACCTGGACAGGGGGAAGGGCAATCAGCCCCAGCATTTT. It yields the protein CASSIDLDRGKGNQPQHF.

The chain recombines TRBV5-1 with TRBJ1-1; 11 bases align to TRBD1. Germline trimming cut 2 bases from V and 4 bases from J; bases unmatched to any gene: 1. The germline V gene has CDR1 SGHRS and CDR2 YFSETQ. CDR3 length: 14 amino acids. The CDR3 sequence is CASSFGTGGTEAFF. CDR3 DNA: TGCGCCAGCAGCTTCGGGACAGGGGGCACTGAAGCTTTCTTT.

The chain couples TRBV5-6 to TRBJ1-6; 9 nucleotides agree with TRBD1. The V gene end was trimmed by 2 bases and the J gene end by 10 bases; junction bases not matched to a gene: 7. Germline CDR1 is SGHDT and CDR2 is YYEEEE. This CDR3 has 15 residues. The DNA of the CDR3 is TGTGCCAGCAGCTTTCTACAGGGGGCTGGATCACCCCTCCACTTT. Translating it yields CASSFLQGAGSPLHF.

This chain connects TRBV6-5 to TRBJ1-1; the D gene is possibly TRBD1 (6 bases). V lost 6 bases and J lost 6, with 14 bases in between. CDR3 size: 13 residues. Per the germline V gene, CDR1 is MNHEY and CDR2 is SVGAGI. In nucleotides, the CDR3 is TGTGCCAGCAGGGCTCAGGGGTTCGCTGAAGCTTTCTTT. Residues: CASRAQGFAEAFF.

This clone was seen only a few times. The chain uses TRBV27 and TRBJ2-7; D ambiguous. There are 14 residues in the CDR3. The V gene lost 0 bases and the J gene lost 1 base, with 7 bases spanning the gap. Germline CDR1 is MNHEY and CDR2 is SMNVEV (reference sequence). The DNA of the CDR3 is TGTGCCAGCAGTTTATCTCTCCAGTCCTACGAGCAGTACTTC. Translation: CASSLSLQSYEQYF.

The rearrangement links TRBV6-5 to TRBJ1-4, with 8 bases matching TRBD1. Losses at the gene ends were 5 bases for V and 5 bases for J; bases not matched to a gene: 7. The germline gives CDR1 MNHEY, CDR2 SVGAGI. CDR3 length equals 15 residues. CDR3 region: CASSRQGSKNEKLFF. The CDR3 nucleotides are TGTGCCAGCAGTCGACAGGGGTCAAAAAATGAAAAACTGTTTTTT.

This clone was seen a single time. The chain joins TRBV19 to TRBJ1-1; a weak D match, TRBD1 (6 bases). The germline gives CDR1 LNHDA, CDR2 SQIVND (reference sequence). This CDR3 is built from 14 residues. V was shortened by 10 bases and J by 1 base, with 16 bases between the two germline ends. The CDR3 protein is CATRPGHWNTEAFF. In DNA, the CDR3 is TGTGCCACCCGACCGGGACACTGGAACACTGAAGCTTTCTTT.

As to this clone: Different DNA sequences within this sample yield the same CDR3. The V gene is TRBV12-3 or TRBV12-4, the J gene TRBJ1-6; possible D gene TRBD1, 6 bases. Trimming pared 5 bases from V and 7 bases from J, leaving 9 bases between. CDR3 length equals 13 residues. The CDR3 protein is CASSLQGNSPLHF. The CDR3 bases are TGTGCCAGCAGTCTTCAGGGGAATTCACCCCTCCACTTT.

This chain links TRBV3-1 (or the pseudogene TRBV3-2) with TRBJ1-2, with D tentatively TRBD1 (6 bases). The CDR3 is 15 amino acids. In germline, CDR1 is LGHDT, CDR2 YNNKEL (reference sequence). V was clipped by 3 bases and J by 3 bases, with 14 bases between them. The CDR3 loop is CASSHTTGRDYGYTF. CDR3 coding DNA: TGTGCCAGCAGCCATACAACAGGGAGGGACTATGGCTACACCTTC.

V gene TRBV5-1 combines with J gene TRBJ2-7; 10 bases are shared with TRBD1. CDR3 length: 16 residues. V lost 1 base and J lost 4; bases outside the gene matches: 8. In germline, CDR1 is SGHRS, CDR2 YFSETQ. The CDR3 protein is CASSLFPGDRGYEQYF. CDR3 DNA sequence: TGCGCCAGCAGCTTGTTCCCCGGGGACAGGGGTTACGAGCAGTACTTC. Looking up the rest from reference TRBV5-1 and TRBJ2-7 gives the full variable domain: KAGVTQTPRYLIKTRGQQVTLSCSPISGHRSVSWYQQTPGQGLQFLFEYFSETQRNKGNFPGRFSGRQFSNSRSEMNVSTLELGDSALYLCASSLFPGDRGYEQYFGPGTRLTVT.

The J gene is TRBJ1-3, the V gene TRBV5-5, with TRBD1 matching over 8 bases. Germline CDR1 and CDR2: SGHKS and YYEKEE (reference sequence). This CDR3 comprises 15 residues. V was pared by 4 bases and J by 3 bases, with 6 bases of the junction left unmatched. The CDR3: CASSLQGAGGNTIYF. The CDR3, as DNA: TGTGCCAGCAGCCTTCAGGGGGCAGGTGGAAACACCATATATTTT.